The 6 T cell receptor beta chains presented below share a single source sample, sequenced in a study of cytomegalovirus exposure and HLA in healthy donors. Both 60 Vbeta primers and 13 Jbeta primers went into the PCR. The repertoire was sequenced with immunoSEQ multiplex PCR; TCRdb's copy has only in-frame clones and lacks some. Of 150,000 to 160,000 clones detected, around 82% appear once; the ten largest clones hold under 7.5%. Sequencing used PBMCs. The receptors come from a woman in her forties or fifties in good health and CMV-seropositive.

The J gene is TRBJ2-1, the V gene TRBV6-5, with 7 bases identical to TRBD1. J was trimmed by 4 bases and V by 5 bases; bases with no gene match: 8. This CDR3 comprises 15 residues. Germline V gene data show CDR1 as MNHEY and CDR2 as SVGAGI. The CDR3 DNA is TGTGCCAGCAGTCGACCAGGGACAGAATACAATGAGCAGTTCTTC. Translating gives CASSRPGTEYNEQFF.

This clone showed up just once. This chain joins TRBV11-3 and TRBJ2-3; TRBD2 matches at 8 bases. This CDR3 is built from 15 residues. The V and J ends lost 5 bases and 2 bases, in that order; junction bases with no gene match: 6. CDR1 is SGHNT, CDR2 YENEEA, per germline. This CDR3 reads CASSAGGLVTDTQYF. CDR3 sequence (DNA): TGTGCCAGCAGCGCGGGGGGCCTTGTCACAGATACGCAGTATTTT.

The DNA for the CDR3 is TGTGCCAGCAGCCCCTCGTCGAAGACGGGCACTGAAGCTTTCTTT. This sequence encodes CASSPSSKTGTEAFF. V is TRBV7-2 and J is TRBJ1-1; D remains unclear. Germline V gene lookup returns CDR1 SGHTA and CDR2 FQGNSA. This CDR3 spans 15 amino acids. The V end lost 5 bases, the J end lost 4 bases, and 17 bases lay between the germline ends.

The chain recombines TRBV5-4 with TRBJ2-7; tentatively, D is TRBD1 (6 bases). This CDR3 comprises 14 residues. Trimming took off 0 bases at V and 9 bases at J, with 16 bases between the two ends. Germline loops: CDR1 SGHNT, CDR2 YYREEE (reference sequence). This CDR3 reads CASSLEGGTGRQYF. Written as DNA, the CDR3 is TGTGCCAGCAGCTTGGAAGGGGGTACAGGGAGGCAGTACTTC.

This chain joins TRBV11-2 and TRBJ2-1; 9 positions agree with TRBD2. J was trimmed by 7 bases and V by 2 bases; bases with no gene match: 6. This CDR3 comprises 15 residues. Germline V CDR1 and CDR2: SGHAT, FQNNGV. In DNA form, the CDR3 reads TGTGCCAGCAGCTTACGTGCGGGGGGGCTGAATGAGCAGTTCTTC. It codes for CASSLRAGGLNEQFF.

The chain is built from TRBV6-6 and TRBJ2-5; D is unclear. The J call is uncertain, as TRBJ2-7 better fits the DNA end. The CDR3 sequence is 14 residues long. Per the germline V gene, CDR1 is MNHNY and CDR2 is SVGAGI (reference sequence). CDR3 region: CASSPSRFSYEQYF. The CDR3 bases are TGTGCCAGCAGTCCCTCCCGGTTCTCCTACGAGCAGTACTTC.